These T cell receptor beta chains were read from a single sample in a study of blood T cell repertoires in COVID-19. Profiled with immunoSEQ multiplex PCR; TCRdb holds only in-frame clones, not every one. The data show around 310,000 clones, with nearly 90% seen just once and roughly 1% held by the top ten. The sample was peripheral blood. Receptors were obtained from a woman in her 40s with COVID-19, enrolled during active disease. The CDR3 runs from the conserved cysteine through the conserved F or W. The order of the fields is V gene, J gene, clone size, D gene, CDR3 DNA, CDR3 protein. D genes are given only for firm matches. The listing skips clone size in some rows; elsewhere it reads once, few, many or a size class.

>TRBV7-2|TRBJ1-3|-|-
TGTGCCAGCAGCTTAGGAGGCGCTGGAAACACCATATATTTT
CASSLGGAGNTIYF
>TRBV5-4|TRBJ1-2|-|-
TGTGCCAGCAGCTTGTCGGAGGGCTATGGCTACACCTTC
CASSLSEGYGYTF
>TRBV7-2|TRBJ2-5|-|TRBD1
TGTGCCAGCAGCCGGGGGGGACAGGGGGCGAGGGAGACCCAGTACTTC
CASSRGGQGARETQYF
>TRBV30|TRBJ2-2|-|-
TGTGCCAACGGCGGCGTCGCGAACACCGGGGAGCTGTTTTTT
CANGGVANTGELFF
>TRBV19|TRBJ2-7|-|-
TGTGCCAGTAGTATACGGGATAGCGCCGAGCAGTACTTC
CASSIRDSAEQYF
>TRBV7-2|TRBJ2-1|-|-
TGTGCCAGCAGCTTAGCCAAACAGGGTTCTACATACCATGAGCAGTTCTTC
CASSLAKQGSTYHEQFF
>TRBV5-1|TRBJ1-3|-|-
TGCGCCAGCAGCTTTAGCGGTAATGGAAACACCATATATTTT
CASSFSGNGNTIYF
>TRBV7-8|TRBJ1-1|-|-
TGTGCCAGCAGCTTAGGTTCTCGGCGCAGGGCCACCGAAAAGGAAGCTTTCTTT
CASSLGSRRRATEKEAFF
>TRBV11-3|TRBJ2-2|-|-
TGTGCCAGCAGCTTAGACCCGGTTAGAGCGAACACCGGGGAGCTGTTTTTT
CASSLDPVRANTGELFF
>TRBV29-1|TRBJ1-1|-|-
TGCAGCGTTGAGGACAGCCCGAACACTGAAGCTTTCTTT
CSVEDSPNTEAFF
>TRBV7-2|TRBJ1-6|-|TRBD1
TGTGCCAGCAGCCTCAGACAGGGAGAATCACCCCTCCACTTT
CASSLRQGESPLHF
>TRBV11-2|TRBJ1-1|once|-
TGTGCCAGCAGCTTAGAGGCAGGCTCATACACTGAAGCTTTCTTT
CASSLEAGSYTEAFF
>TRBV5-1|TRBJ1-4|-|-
TGCGCCAGCAGCTTTACAGGTATAGGGGAAAAACTGTTTTTT
CASSFTGIGEKLFF
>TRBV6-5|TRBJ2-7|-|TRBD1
TGTGCCAGCACCCCGGGACAGCAGCTCGAGCAGTACTTC
CASTPGQQLEQYF
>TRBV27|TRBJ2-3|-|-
TGTGCCAGCAGTGAGACAGACCCTAGCACAGATACGCAGTATTTT
CASSETDPSTDTQYF
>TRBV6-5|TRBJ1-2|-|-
TGTGCCAGCAGTCGTAAAGGACCGGGATATGGCTACACCTTC
CASSRKGPGYGYTF
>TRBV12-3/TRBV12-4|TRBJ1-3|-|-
TGTGCCAGCAGTTTTGCGGGAGAAAACACCATATATTTT
CASSFAGENTIYF
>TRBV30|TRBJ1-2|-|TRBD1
TGTGCCTGGGACCCCCCCGGGACAGGGGGACGCTACACCTTC
CAWDPPGTGGRYTF
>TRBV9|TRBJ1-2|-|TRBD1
TGTGCCAGCAGCGTTTTCTCCGATAGGACAGGGGGATCTTGCACCTTC
CASSVFSDRTGGSCTF
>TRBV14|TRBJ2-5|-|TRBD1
TGTGCCAGCAGCCAAGTCGGACAGGGGGTTCGGGAGACCCAGTACTTC
CASSQVGQGVRETQYF